Given below is one T cell receptor (beta chain) in context. After template switching added a universal primer site, the resulting cDNA carried unique molecular identifiers. TCRdb processed the 5' RACE reads anew with MiXCR; each CDR3 protein has one entry. The sample gives 450,000 to 650,000 distinct CDR3 sequences, 15% of which show up once; around 0.4% is in the top ten. This entry is derived from a study of identical twins. These same records also appear under a second study, on yellow fever vaccine responses in identical twins.

The receptor's source is a woman aged 18 to 35 in good health. Sequences were obtained from CD4+ T cells sorted from blood.

Here the CDR3 reads CASSQPGYTEAFF. In nucleotides, the CDR3 is TGCGCCAGCAGCCAGCCAGGATACACTGAAGCTTTCTTT. The gene calls are TRBV4-1 and TRBJ1-1; D unclear. This CDR3 has 13 amino acids. Trimming stripped 3 bases from V and 3 bases from J, with 8 bases between. The V gene's germline CDR1 is MGHRA and CDR2 YSYEKL.